Shown below are 17 T cell receptor beta chains from a single sample sequenced in a study of EBV T-cell therapy then PD-1 blockade in nasopharyngeal carcinoma. Repertoires were generated with immunoSEQ multiplex PCR, while TCRdb's copy carries only in-frame clones and drops some. The table includes some 21,000 clones, 75% to 90% detected once. Documented treatment: AdE1-LMPpoly-expanded autologous EBV-specific T-cell therapy followed by anti-PD-1 nivolumab. Their cognate antigens are unknown. Specimen: CD8+ T cells from blood, collected around day 60 from a patient whose treatment included autologous EBV-specific T cells and nivolumab. The receptors here all came from a man in his forties with nasopharyngeal carcinoma.

This sequence joins TRBV13 and TRBJ2-3, with 8 bases fitting TRBD1. Trimming removed 5 bases from V and 5 bases from J; junction bases left unmatched: 9. The CDR3 consists of 15 residues. Germline CDR1 reads PRHDT; CDR2 reads FYEKMQ (reference sequence). The CDR3 region has the DNA TGTGCCAGCAGCACCCGACAGGGGCGCGAAGATACGCAGTATTTT. Amino acids: CASSTRQGREDTQYF. Full variable domain (missing parts from reference TRBV13 and TRBJ2-3): AAGVIQSPRHLIKEKRETATLKCYPIPRHDTVYWYQQGPGQDPQFLISFYEKMQSDKGSIPDRFSAQQFSDYHSELNMSSLELGDSALYFCASSTRQGREDTQYFGPGTRLTVL.

The genes are TRBV21-1 and TRBJ1-5; TRBD1, as called in the table, went unchecked against the DNA. TRBV21-1 is reported as a pseudogene. The CDR3 spans 15 residues. CDR3 sequence (DNA): TGTGCCAGCAGCAAATCCCCACAGGGCAATCAGCCCCAGCATTTT. This codes for CASSKSPQGNQPQHF.

This rearrangement joins TRBV5-1 to TRBJ2-5, with a possible D match to TRBD2 (6 bases). CDR1 is SGHRS and CDR2 is YFSETQ in the germline V gene. V lost 7 bases and J 1 base, leaving 17 bases between the germline ends. This CDR3 is 15 amino acids long. The CDR3 region is CASGRGIGFQETQYF. CDR3 DNA sequence: TGCGCCAGCGGTCGGGGGATAGGCTTCCAAGAGACCCAGTACTTC.

The rearrangement uses TRBV4-3 and TRBJ2-5; D assignment may be TRBD1 or TRBD2 (6 bases each). The germline V gene has CDR1 LGHNA and CDR2 YSLEER. The V end was cut by 1 base, the J end by 4 bases, with 16 bases between. The length of the CDR3 is 16 residues. The CDR3 region has the DNA TGCGCCAGCAGCCAAGCCGGTTGGGGGGCCGGAGAGACCCAGTACTTC. Its protein is CASSQAGWGAGETQYF.

This clone was observed a few times. The rearrangement links TRBV27 to TRBJ1-2; D possibly corresponds to TRBD1 (5 bases). The CDR3 contains 15 residues. The V gene lost 5 bases and the J gene lost 5 bases, with 18 bases spanning the gap. Germline V lookup: CDR1 MNHEY, CDR2 SMNVEV (reference sequence). Here the CDR3 DNA reads TGTGCCAGCAGTCCCCCGGGACTTTTGCCGTATGGCTACACCTTC. Translating gives CASSPPGLLPYGYTF.

The rearrangement uses TRBV3-1 (or the pseudogene TRBV3-2) and TRBJ1-6; D may be TRBD1 (5 bases). The CDR3 has 17 residues. The germline V gene encodes CDR1 LGHDT and CDR2 YNNKEL (reference sequence). V was shortened by 0 bases and J by 7 bases, with 16 bases between the two germline ends. The CDR3 bases are TGTGCCAGCAGCCAAGAAAGAGTAGGGGCGACCAATTCACCCCTCCACTTT. It encodes CASSQERVGATNSPLHF.

The CDR3 spells CASSPGTSSADTQYF. Written as DNA, the CDR3 is TGTGCCAGCAGCCCAGGGACTAGCAGTGCAGATACGCAGTATTTT. The gene calls are TRBV9 and TRBJ2-3, with TRBD2 matching over 9 bases. With V trimmed by 4 bases and J by 4 bases, 7 bases remained unmatched. The CDR3 runs to 15 residues. CDR1 is SGDLS, CDR2 YYNGEE, per germline.

The V gene is TRBV19, the J gene TRBJ2-7; TRBD1 agrees at 8 bases. The CDR3 consists of 15 residues. The trim removed 3 bases at V and 5 bases at J, leaving 9 bases unmatched. Germline V lookup: CDR1 LNHDA, CDR2 SQIVND (reference sequence). This CDR3 reads CASSILRRGPHEQYF. CDR3 DNA: TGTGCCAGTAGTATTCTCCGCAGGGGGCCCCACGAGCAGTACTTC.

This clone was detected only a few times. The rearrangement joins TRBV3-1 (or the pseudogene TRBV3-2) to TRBJ2-2, with D unclear. The CDR3 has 12 residues. Germline lookup yields CDR1 LGHDT and CDR2 YNNKEL (reference sequence). The V and J ends lost 5 bases and 2 bases respectively, with 3 bases between them. CDR3 amino acids: CASSYNTGELFF. CDR3 DNA: TGTGCCAGCAGCTACAACACCGGGGAGCTGTTTTTT.

This clone turned up a few times. The same CDR3 also results from other DNA sequences found in this sample. The gene calls are TRBV27 and TRBJ2-1, with D possibly TRBD2 on 7 matching bases. The CDR3 is made up of 14 amino acids. CDR1 and CDR2 (germline): MNHEY, SMNVEV (reference sequence). V was pared by 6 bases and J by 5 bases, with 14 bases between. DNA for the CDR3: TGTGCCAGCAGGAGGGGGGGGGTGAACAATGAGCAGTTCTTC. Translating gives CASRRGGVNNEQFF.

The chain employs TRBV7-9 and TRBJ1-4; D is unresolved. The V end was cut by 6 bases, the J end by 4 bases, with 0 bases between. The CDR3 is 10 amino acids. CDR1 SEHNR and CDR2 FQNEAQ come from the germline V gene (reference sequence). Here the CDR3 reads CASSNEKLFF. The DNA of the CDR3 is TGTGCCAGCAGTAATGAAAAACTGTTTTTT.

The V call is TRBV4-1, the J call TRBJ2-7; TRBD1 matches 7 bases. Germline-derived CDR1 and CDR2 are MGHRA and YSYEKL. The CDR3 length is 17 residues. After removal of 3 bases from V and 2 bases from J, the junction contained 13 bases not matched to a gene. The CDR3 is CASSQEPWGQPTYEQYF. The CDR3 region has the DNA TGCGCCAGCAGCCAGGAGCCGTGGGGACAGCCTACCTACGAGCAGTACTTC.

In regard to this clone: This CDR3 is also generated by other DNA sequences in the sample. The J gene is TRBJ2-2, the V gene TRBV7-8; D is uncertain. Per germline, CDR1 SGHVS and CDR2 FQNEAQ. V lost 5 bases and J 4 bases, leaving 5 bases between the germline ends. The CDR3 runs 12 residues. CDR3 protein: CASSPSTGELFF. The CDR3 bases are TGTGCCAGCAGCCCCAGCACCGGGGAGCTGTTTTTT.

V usage is TRBV4-1 and J usage is TRBJ2-7; maybe TRBD1 (6 bases). From germline, CDR1 is MGHRA and CDR2 YSYEKL. This CDR3 spans 17 amino acids. Trimming left V 0 bases short and J 6 bases short, with 21 bases between. The CDR3 nucleotides read TGCGCCAGCAGCCAAGACCAGACAGGAGGCTTTAGGGGCGAGCAGTACTTC. Protein product: CASSQDQTGGFRGEQYF.

The J gene is TRBJ2-2, the V gene TRBV15, with 7 bases aligning to TRBD1. V shed 5 bases and J 7 bases; nucleotides not matched to a gene: 7. The CDR3 extends over 14 amino acids. Germline CDR1 reads LNHNV; CDR2 reads YYDKDF (reference sequence). In DNA, the CDR3 is TGTGCCACCAGCGGGGCAGGGGGTGTCGGGGAGCTGTTTTTT. This sequence encodes CATSGAGGVGELFF.

The rearrangement links TRBV6-4 to TRBJ2-2; 8 nucleotides line up with TRBD1. The CDR3 totals 14 residues. The germline V gene encodes CDR1 MRHNA and CDR2 SNTAGT. V was clipped by 6 bases and J by 4 bases; unmatched bases: 4. CDR3 in amino acids: CASRDDRGTGELFF. CDR3 bases: TGTGCCAGCAGGGATGACAGGGGCACCGGGGAGCTGTTTTTT.

This sequence joins TRBV28 and TRBJ1-2; D remains unclear. Germline V lookup: CDR1 MDHEN, CDR2 SYDVKM. V was pared by 7 bases and J by 6 bases, with 12 bases between. The CDR3 is 12 amino acids. The chain's CDR3 is CASTRTVDGYTF. Here the CDR3 DNA reads TGTGCCAGCACCCGGACCGTCGATGGCTACACCTTC.